Presented here are 26 T cell receptor beta chains from one specimen sequenced in a study of cytomegalovirus exposure and HLA in healthy donors. Generated by immunoSEQ multiplex PCR, the TCRdb table keeps only in-frame clones and is missing some. The sample has 190,000 or so clones; roughly 84% are singletons. Sequenced sample: PBMCs. All receptors come from a woman aged 18-35 years in good health and CMV-seropositive.

The chain employs TRBV2 and TRBJ1-2; no definite D call. The CDR3 consists of 12 residues. Germline V gives CDR1 SNHLY, CDR2 FYNNEI. V was clipped by 6 bases and J by 4 bases, with 9 bases between them. The CDR3, as DNA: TGTGCCAGCAGAACAAATCTCTATGGCTACACCTTC. Encoded protein: CASRTNLYGYTF.

V gene TRBV27 combines with J gene TRBJ1-2, with D hard to call. From germline, CDR1 is MNHEY and CDR2 SMNVEV (reference sequence). The CDR3 spans 13 residues. The V gene lost 4 bases and the J gene lost 4 bases, with 10 bases spanning the gap. This CDR3 is CASSYTKSYGYTF. The CDR3 DNA is TGTGCCAGCAGTTACACGAAATCCTATGGCTACACCTTC.

The chain combines TRBV29-1 with TRBJ1-2; D is possibly TRBD1 (5 bases). The ends were cut back, 3 bases at V and 8 bases at J, with 13 bases in the middle. Looked up from germline, CDR1 is SQVTM and CDR2 is ANQGSEA. This CDR3 is 12 amino acids long. The CDR3 loop reads CSVEGGSEGYTF. DNA for the CDR3: TGCAGCGTTGAGGGGGGGAGCGAGGGCTACACCTTC.

V gene TRBV9 combines with J gene TRBJ2-7, with TRBD2 identical over 11 bases. Trimming cost V 2 bases and J 0 bases; bases outside gene matches: 4. Per the germline V gene, CDR1 is SGDLS and CDR2 is YYNGEE. CDR3 size: 16 residues. The CDR3 bases are TGTGCCAGCAGCGTTTCTAGCGGGGGGCCCTCCTACGAGCAGTACTTC. Its protein is CASSVSSGGPSYEQYF.

This clone has more than one count but fewer than ten. The J gene is TRBJ1-1, the V gene TRBV18; 7 bases line up with TRBD1. Germline V lookup: CDR1 KGHSH, CDR2 LQKENI. V trimming: 3 bases; J trimming: 0 bases; junction bases outside the gene matches: 1. The CDR3 is 14 amino acids. The CDR3 region is CASSPGQMNTEAFF. The CDR3 nucleotides are TGTGCCAGCTCACCGGGACAGATGAACACTGAAGCTTTCTTT.

This clone was recorded a few times. V and J are TRBV2 and TRBJ1-2; TRBD1 might be the D (5 bases). This CDR3 has 12 amino acids. The V end was cut by 5 bases, the J end by 8 bases, with 12 bases between. CDR1 SNHLY and CDR2 FYNNEI come from the germline V gene. CDR3 sequence: CASSTRGDGYTF. CDR3 coding DNA: TGTGCCAGCAGTACGCGGGGGGACGGCTACACCTTC. The full variable domain, its missing parts supplied by reference TRBV2 and TRBJ1-2, is EPEVTQTPSHQVTQMGQEVILRCVPISNHLYFYWYRQILGQKVEFLVSFYNNEISEKSEIFDDQFSVERPDGSNFTLKIRSTKLEDSAMYFCASSTRGDGYTFGSGTRLTVV.

This chain joins TRBV27 and TRBJ1-3; D perhaps matches TRBD1 (5 bases). The CDR3 sequence is 14 residues long. Per the germline V gene, CDR1 is MNHEY and CDR2 is SMNVEV (reference sequence). With 2 bases removed from V and 2 bases from J, the gap between germline ends came to 7 bases. The CDR3 loop is CASSLDRAGNTIYF. For the CDR3, the DNA is TGTGCCAGCAGTTTAGACAGAGCTGGAAACACCATATATTTT.

The V and J genes are TRBV5-4 and TRBJ2-5; the match to TRBD2 covers 8 bases. Germline CDR1 SGHNT, CDR2 YYREEE (reference sequence). The CDR3 consists of 15 residues. V was pared by 4 bases and J by 5 bases, with 10 bases of the junction left unmatched. DNA for the CDR3: TGTGCCAGCAGCGGACTACCGGGGGGGTTTGAGACCCAGTACTTC. It encodes CASSGLPGGFETQYF.

The DNA for the CDR3 is TGCGCCAGCAGCCAAGGACTAGCGGCTTCCCTAGCCAAAAACATTCAGTACTTC. Its protein is CASSQGLAASLAKNIQYF. The rearrangement links TRBV4-1 to TRBJ2-4; TRBD2 matches 9 bases. J lost 0 bases, V lost 1 base, and 7 bases had no gene match. The germline V gene has CDR1 MGHRA and CDR2 YSYEKL. The CDR3 is made up of 18 amino acids.

The chain joins TRBV27 to TRBJ2-3; D is perhaps TRBD2 (6 bases). The V gene's germline CDR1 is MNHEY and CDR2 SMNVEV (reference sequence). The V end was cut by 5 bases, the J end by 2 bases, with 17 bases between. The CDR3 extends over 16 amino acids. CDR3 in DNA: TGTGCCAGCAGTCCCCGAGAGGGGCGGGACACAGATACGCAGTATTTT. Translation: CASSPREGRDTDTQYF.

The chain links TRBV6-1 to TRBJ1-2, with 9 bases that match TRBD1. The length of the CDR3 is 15 residues. CDR1 is MNHNS and CDR2 is SASEGT in the germline V gene. V shed 4 bases, J shed 6 bases, and the junction held 9 bases outside the gene matches. CDR3 nucleotides: TGTGCCAGCAGTGCTACCGGGACAGGGTGGAATGGCTACACCTTC. This sequence encodes CASSATGTGWNGYTF.

The rearrangement joins TRBV11-2 to TRBJ2-7; D not resolved. CDR3 length equals 15 residues. Trimming removed 1 base at V and 3 bases at J, with 13 bases between. Germline-derived CDR1 and CDR2 are SGHAT and FQNNGV. The CDR3 reads CASSLALGPSYEQYF. The CDR3 nucleotides are TGTGCCAGCAGCTTAGCTTTAGGCCCTAGCTACGAGCAGTACTTC.

The J gene is TRBJ1-1, the V gene TRBV7-3, with unresolved D. The germline V gene encodes CDR1 SGHTA and CDR2 FQGTGA. The CDR3 is 13 residues long. V lost 3 bases to trimming and J lost 3 bases, with 8 bases between them. The CDR3 DNA reads TGTGCCAGCAGCTTTCGGCGGGACACTGAAGCTTTCTTT. It specifies CASSFRRDTEAFF.

The chain employs TRBV29-1 and TRBJ2-6; the D is unclear. Germline lookup yields CDR1 SQVTM and CDR2 ANQGSEA. V gave up 3 bases and J gave up 4 bases, with 7 bases separating them. CDR3 length equals 13 residues. As DNA, the CDR3 is TGCAGCGTTGAGGCCGCAGGGGCCAACGTCCTGACTTTC. Protein: CSVEAAGANVLTF.

J is TRBJ1-2 and V is TRBV18, with D hard to call. V was pared by 4 bases and J by 8 bases, with 8 bases between. The germline gives CDR1 KGHSH, CDR2 LQKENI. There are 11 residues in the CDR3. CDR3 sequence (DNA): TGTGCCAGCTCACTCGGGGTCGGCTACACCTTC. Translation gives CASSLGVGYTF. Based on the CDR3 plus reference TRBV18 and TRBJ1-2, the full variable domain is NAGVMQNPRHLVRRRGQEARLRCSPMKGHSHVYWYRQLPEEGLKFMVYLQKENIIDESGMPKERFSAEFPKEGPSILRIQQVVRGDSAAYFCASSLGVGYTFGSGTRLTVV.

The chain uses TRBV19 and TRBJ2-2, with D possibly being TRBD2 (5 bases). The CDR3 runs 14 residues. Germline V gene sequence: CDR1 LNHDA, CDR2 SQIVND (reference sequence). V dropped 5 bases and J dropped 5 bases, with 12 bases sitting between them. This CDR3 reads CASSPSGVTGELFF. In nucleotides, the CDR3 is TGTGCCAGTAGTCCTTCCGGGGTTACCGGGGAGCTGTTTTTT.

CDR3 residues: CASSVLAGDSFDGYTF. As DNA, the CDR3 is TGTGCCAGCAGCGTACTGGCAGGGGATTCTTTTGATGGCTACACCTTC. The V call is TRBV9, the J call TRBJ1-2, with a possible D match to TRBD1 (6 bases). Trimming left V 1 base short and J 6 bases short, with 19 bases between. Germline V CDR1 and CDR2: SGDLS, YYNGEE. The CDR3 has 16 residues.

The chain is built from TRBV5-1 and TRBJ2-7, with 10 bases identical to TRBD2. Unmatched junction bases numbered 4, after V lost 4 bases and J lost 0 bases. The CDR3 length is 15 residues. Germline loops: CDR1 SGHRS, CDR2 YFSETQ. The CDR3 DNA is TGCGCCAGCAGCCCTAGCGGGGGCCGCTCCTACGAGCAGTACTTC. Its protein product is CASSPSGGRSYEQYF.

The CDR3 coding sequence is TGTGCCATCAGTGAGACAGGGCATCAGCCCCAGCATTTT. Encoded protein: CAISETGHQPQHF. The chain recombines TRBV10-3 with TRBJ1-5, with D maybe TRBD1 (6 bases). CDR1 ENHRY and CDR2 SYGVKD come from the germline V gene. Trimming removed 2 bases from V and 5 bases from J, with 7 bases in between. There are 13 residues in the CDR3.

CDR3 loop: CASSYRPGGVTEAFF. The CDR3 DNA reads TGTGCCAGCAGTTACCGGCCAGGGGGTGTCACTGAAGCTTTCTTT. This chain links TRBV6-5 with TRBJ1-1; 7 nucleotides line up with TRBD1. Germline assignment: CDR1 MNHEY and CDR2 SVGAGI. The junction had 7 bases not matched to a gene; V was cut back by 2 bases and J by 4 bases. CDR3 length: 15 amino acids.

This chain connects TRBV5-4 to TRBJ2-5; TRBD1 matches at 10 bases. Germline V CDR1 and CDR2: SGHNT, YYREEE (reference sequence). This CDR3 region has 15 residues. J lost 4 bases, V lost 0 bases, and 3 bases had no gene match. For the CDR3, the DNA is TGTGCCAGCAGCTTGGTGGGACAGGGGAGAGAGACCCAGTACTTC. Its translation is CASSLVGQGRETQYF.

The chain recombines TRBV5-1 with TRBJ2-7, with 7 bases that match TRBD1. CDR1 is SGHRS, CDR2 YFSETQ, per germline. This CDR3 comprises 14 residues. With V trimmed by 2 bases and J by 3 bases, 5 bases remained unmatched. CDR3 in amino acids: CASSLAGGIYEQYF. CDR3 coding DNA: TGCGCCAGCAGCTTAGCAGGGGGTATCTACGAGCAGTACTTC.

The chain carries TRBV10-3 and TRBJ1-2; 12 bases are shared with TRBD1. Germline lookup yields CDR1 ENHRY and CDR2 SYGVKD. The length of the CDR3 is 19 residues. V was pared by 5 bases and J by 5 bases, with 18 bases of the junction left unmatched. CDR3: CAISSFGTGGEGYLYGYTF. The CDR3 DNA follows: TGTGCCATCAGTAGCTTTGGGACAGGGGGCGAGGGTTACCTGTATGGCTACACCTTC.

The count of this clone is one. J is TRBJ2-2 and V is TRBV6-1; D is uncertain. V shed 3 bases and J shed 0 bases, with 11 bases lying between them. The CDR3 is 16 residues long. Germline V gives CDR1 MNHNS, CDR2 SASEGT. In DNA, the CDR3 is TGTGCCAGCAGTGATCTTTTGGCGGCGAACACCGGGGAGCTGTTTTTT. Residues: CASSDLLAANTGELFF.

The gene calls are TRBV29-1 and TRBJ2-7; TRBD2 aligns across 8 bases. The CDR3 runs to 13 residues. Germline CDR1 is SQVTM and CDR2 is ANQGSEA. V dropped 7 bases and J dropped 6; count of bases not matched to a gene: 11. CDR3 nucleotides: TGCAGCGGGAGCCTTAGCGGGGAAGGCGAGCAGTACTTC. This codes for CSGSLSGEGEQYF.

This chain connects TRBV5-8 to TRBJ2-2; 9 bases agree with TRBD1. Germline lookup yields CDR1 SGHTS and CDR2 YDEGEE. The CDR3 extends over 16 amino acids. The trim removed 4 bases at V and 2 bases at J, leaving 6 bases unmatched. Here the CDR3 DNA reads TGTGCCAGCAGCCGGCGACAGGGGGAAAACACCGGGGAGCTGTTTTTT. Protein product: CASSRRQGENTGELFF.